Shown below are 25 T cell receptor beta chains from a single sample sequenced in a study of blood T cell repertoires in COVID-19. Only in-frame clones appear in the TCRdb table, and some are missing; sequencing was by immunoSEQ multiplex PCR. The table records under 200,000 clones, around 87% of them present only once. Sequencing input: peripheral blood. These receptors were taken from a man aged 40-49 years with active or convalescent COVID-19.

The chain recombines TRBV30 with TRBJ1-2; 8 bases agree with TRBD1. The CDR3 has 13 amino acids. The V gene's germline CDR1 is GTSNPN and CDR2 SVGIG (reference sequence). V was clipped by 1 base and J by 9 bases; unmatched bases: 7. The CDR3 protein is CAWSGTGFSSYTF. CDR3 bases: TGTGCCTGGAGTGGGACAGGGTTTTCGAGCTACACCTTC.

This chain links TRBV30 with TRBJ2-7; 7 bases map to TRBD1. Looked up from germline, CDR1 is GTSNPN and CDR2 is SVGIG (reference sequence). The CDR3 is made up of 14 amino acids. With 4 bases clipped from V and 3 bases from J, the junction kept 9 bases outside the gene matches. The CDR3 region is CAWTTGTEYYEQYF. DNA for the CDR3: TGTGCCTGGACCACCGGGACAGAGTACTACGAGCAGTACTTC.

The genes are TRBV20-1 and TRBJ1-2; unclear D gene. CDR3 size: 11 residues. The V and J ends lost 6 bases and 8 bases respectively, with 13 bases between them. CDR1 and CDR2 (germline): DFQATT, SNEGSKA (reference sequence). DNA for the CDR3: TGCAGTGCCCAAGGTACGGAGGGCTACACCTTC. Encoded protein: CSAQGTEGYTF.

This rearrangement joins TRBV3-1 (or the pseudogene TRBV3-2) to TRBJ1-2; no definite D call. The V gene's germline CDR1 is LGHDT and CDR2 YNNKEL (reference sequence). Trimming took off 1 base at V and 6 bases at J, with 6 bases between the two ends. CDR3 length: 12 residues. The CDR3 reads CASSQVGDGYTF. CDR3 nucleotide sequence: TGTGCCAGCAGCCAAGTCGGGGATGGCTACACCTTC.

The chain recombines TRBV27 with TRBJ2-2; tentative D call: TRBD2 (5 bases). CDR3 length equals 14 residues. V lost 2 bases to trimming and J lost 4 bases, with 8 bases between them. CDR1 and CDR2 (germline): MNHEY, SMNVEV (reference sequence). In DNA, the CDR3 is TGTGCCAGCAGTTTAATGGGGAGCACCGGGGAGCTGTTTTTT. It yields the protein CASSLMGSTGELFF.

This chain links TRBV6-1 with TRBJ2-5, with TRBD2 as a possible D gene (6 bases). CDR1 is MNHNS and CDR2 is SASEGT in the germline V gene. This CDR3 is 14 amino acids long. V lost 2 bases, J lost 9 bases, and 16 bases lay in between. CDR3 sequence (DNA): TGTGCCAGCAGTGAAAGAACTAGTTGGGAGGCCCAGTACTTC. Amino acids: CASSERTSWEAQYF.

The V call is TRBV4-1, the J call TRBJ2-7; D is possibly TRBD1 (6 bases). Trimming stripped 4 bases from V and 0 bases from J, with 19 bases between. Germline loops: CDR1 MGHRA, CDR2 YSYEKL. The length of the CDR3 is 17 residues. The CDR3 DNA follows: TGCGCCAGCAGCCCCCGGTCTTGGACAGTCAGCTCCTACGAGCAGTACTTC. This codes for CASSPRSWTVSSYEQYF.

The chain is built from TRBV29-1 and TRBJ1-2; 9 bases agree with TRBD1. The germline CDR1 and CDR2 sequences are SQVTM and ANQGSEA. V dropped 5 bases and J dropped 6; count of bases not matched to a gene: 1. The CDR3 extends over 11 amino acids. The CDR3 sequence is CSVTGGDGYTF. The CDR3 DNA sequence: TGCAGCGTTACAGGGGGCGATGGCTACACCTTC.

The V call is TRBV2, the J call TRBJ1-6; tentative D call: TRBD1 (5 bases). V was cut by 3 bases and J by 9 bases, with 15 bases left in between. CDR3 size: 15 residues. The germline CDR1 and CDR2 sequences are SNHLY and FYNNEI. The chain's CDR3 is CASSDSGRLGSPLHF. CDR3 DNA: TGTGCCAGCAGTGACTCAGGGAGGTTGGGTTCACCCCTCCACTTT.

The CDR3 spells CAWSFGLVRNSPLHF. CDR3 in DNA: TGTGCCTGGAGTTTCGGACTTGTTAGGAATTCACCCCTCCACTTT. The V call is TRBV30, the J call TRBJ1-6, with no clear D. Germline CDR1 is GTSNPN and CDR2 is SVGIG (reference sequence). With 2 bases removed from V and 7 bases from J, the gap between germline ends came to 15 bases. This CDR3 comprises 15 residues.

The V gene is TRBV24-1, the J gene TRBJ2-2, with TRBD1 identical over 10 bases. V was pared by 5 bases and J by 3 bases, with 8 bases of the junction left unmatched. The V gene's germline CDR1 is KGHDR and CDR2 SFDVKD. The CDR3 length is 17 residues. CDR3 nucleotide sequence: TGTGCCACCAGTGCCACGGTCGGGACAGGGGACACCGGGGAGCTGTTTTTT. This sequence encodes CATSATVGTGDTGELFF.

This chain links TRBV5-1 with TRBJ2-1; TRBD2 matches at 8 bases. There are 19 residues in the CDR3. The germline CDR1 and CDR2 sequences are SGHRS and YFSETQ. V was clipped by 1 base and J by 0 bases; unmatched bases: 12. CDR3 DNA: TGCGCCAGCAGCTTGATTATAGCGGGGTTGATAAGCTCCTACAATGAGCAGTTCTTC. This encodes CASSLIIAGLISSYNEQFF. Full variable domain (outside the CDR3, taken from reference TRBV5-1 and TRBJ2-1): KAGVTQTPRYLIKTRGQQVTLSCSPISGHRSVSWYQQTPGQGLQFLFEYFSETQRNKGNFPGRFSGRQFSNSRSEMNVSTLELGDSALYLCASSLIIAGLISSYNEQFFGPGTRLTVL.

This sequence joins TRBV18 and TRBJ2-5, with a possible D match to TRBD2 (6 bases). V was cut by 5 bases and J by 5 bases, with 15 bases left in between. The CDR3 has 14 residues. CDR1 and CDR2 from the germline V gene are KGHSH and LQKENI. CDR3: CASSSGTPRETQYF. CDR3 coding DNA: TGTGCCAGCTCATCTGGGACTCCCCGGGAGACCCAGTACTTC.

The rearrangement links TRBV5-1 to TRBJ2-5; TRBD1 agrees at 9 bases. Germline lookup yields CDR1 SGHRS and CDR2 YFSETQ. CDR3 length equals 14 residues. V lost 6 bases to trimming and J lost 5 bases; unmatched junction nucleotides: 8. The CDR3 DNA is TGCGCCAGCAAGGGGGGGACAGGGACGGAGACCCAGTACTTC. Translating it yields CASKGGTGTETQYF.

The chain joins TRBV10-2 to TRBJ1-2; D gene ambiguous. This CDR3 has 13 residues. Germline values: CDR1 WSHSY, CDR2 SAAADI. Trimming cost V 3 bases and J 2 bases, with 7 bases left between them. The CDR3 DNA follows: TGCGCCAGCAGTGAAGAGAGAAACTATGGCTACACCTTC. It translates to CASSEERNYGYTF.

This rearrangement joins TRBV2 to TRBJ2-7; tentatively, D is TRBD2 (7 bases). Germline V gives CDR1 SNHLY, CDR2 FYNNEI. CDR3 length: 15 amino acids. Trimming removed 6 bases at V and 0 bases at J, with 15 bases between. The CDR3 protein is CASRGGGGRSYEQYF. In nucleotides, the CDR3 is TGTGCCAGCAGGGGTGGCGGGGGCCGCTCCTACGAGCAGTACTTC.

This clone was observed a few times. The chain has TRBV2 and TRBJ2-7, with a possible D match to TRBD2 (6 bases). The CDR3 has 13 amino acids. Trimming took off 8 bases at V and 7 bases at J, with 18 bases between the two ends. The germline gives CDR1 SNHLY, CDR2 FYNNEI. The CDR3 DNA sequence: TGTGCCAGCGTCCGGGCCGGGAGTCTGGAGCAGTACTTC. Protein product: CASVRAGSLEQYF.

In this sample, this clone turned up a few times. V usage is TRBV11-2 and J usage is TRBJ2-2, with D maybe TRBD2 (5 bases). CDR3 length: 15 amino acids. Germline values: CDR1 SGHAT, CDR2 FQNNGV. V was cut by 5 bases and J by 4 bases, with 14 bases left in between. The CDR3 nucleotides are TGTGCCAGCAGCCTCCTAAGCGCGGGCACCGGGGAGCTGTTTTTT. Amino acid sequence: CASSLLSAGTGELFF.

The CDR3 bases are TGTGCCAGCAGGGGGGGAGGGACAGGAGGGAACACTGAAGCTTTCTTT. It encodes CASRGGGTGGNTEAFF. This chain connects TRBV28 to TRBJ1-1; 8 bases fit TRBD1. Germline trimming cut 6 bases from V and 1 base from J; bases unmatched to any gene: 10. The CDR3 extends over 16 amino acids. Germline V lookup: CDR1 MDHEN, CDR2 SYDVKM.

The V gene is TRBV7-9, the J gene TRBJ1-1; 11 bases agree with TRBD1. The CDR3 is 18 amino acids. CDR1 SEHNR and CDR2 FQNEAQ come from the germline V gene (reference sequence). After removal of 5 bases from V and 6 bases from J, the junction contained 17 bases not matched to a gene. The CDR3 reads CASSPRFRDRGFLAEAFF. As DNA, the CDR3 is TGTGCCAGCAGCCCGAGGTTTAGGGACAGGGGGTTTCTAGCTGAAGCTTTCTTT.

The genes are TRBV6-2 or TRBV6-3 and TRBJ2-3; D gene uncertain. The germline gives CDR1 MNHEY, CDR2 SVGEGT. V was trimmed by 2 bases and J by 4 bases, leaving 4 bases between them. The CDR3 length is 12 residues. DNA of the CDR3: TGTGCCAGCAGTTACCTATCAGATACGCAGTATTTT. Translated, it gives CASSYLSDTQYF.

The chain has TRBV19 and TRBJ1-1, with TRBD1 identical over 8 bases. V lost 3 bases, J lost 8 bases, and 11 bases stayed unmatched. Germline loops: CDR1 LNHDA, CDR2 SQIVND (reference sequence). The CDR3 runs 15 residues. In DNA, the CDR3 is TGTGCCAGTAGTATGCTATCTCCGGGACAGGACGAAGCTTTCTTT. Translated, it gives CASSMLSPGQDEAFF.

The chain employs TRBV6-6 and TRBJ2-3; 7 bases line up with TRBD2. The CDR3 covers 14 residues. The J segment lost 1 base and the V segment lost 5 bases, leaving 3 bases of the junction unmatched. Germline CDR1 and CDR2: MNHNY and SVGAGI (reference sequence). The CDR3 DNA is TGTGCCAGCAGTCCTACTAGCGGCACAGATACGCAGTATTTT. Translation: CASSPTSGTDTQYF.

This chain connects TRBV19 to TRBJ1-1, with 10 positions matching TRBD1. Trimming at V came to 7 bases and at J to 1 base, leaving 6 bases not matched to a gene. CDR3 size: 15 residues. Germline V lookup: CDR1 LNHDA, CDR2 SQIVND (reference sequence). The CDR3 protein is CASIRDRGGNTEAFF. The CDR3 bases are TGTGCCAGTATAAGGGACAGGGGTGGGAACACTGAAGCTTTCTTT. Drawing the rest from reference TRBV19 and TRBJ1-1, the complete variable domain is DGGITQSPKYLFRKEGQNVTLSCEQNLNHDAMYWYRQDPGQGLRLIYYSQIVNDFQKGDIAEGYSVSREKKESFPLTVTSAQKNPTAFYLCASIRDRGGNTEAFFGQGTRLTVV.

This clone showed up just once. The chain employs TRBV9 and TRBJ2-7; TRBD1 aligns across 8 bases. Germline CDR1 SGDLS, CDR2 YYNGEE. V shed 3 bases and J 6 bases; nucleotides not matched to a gene: 8. This CDR3 has 14 residues. The CDR3 DNA sequence: TGTGCCAGCAGCGAGGGACAGGCCCTAGGCGAGCAGTACTTC. It specifies CASSEGQALGEQYF.